This TCR beta chain was captured by sequencing in a study of identical twins. Overall study results and limits: Weaker excess twin sharing was observed in beta out-of-frame sequences. A lower insertion count was a feature of abundant cord blood beta clonotypes, with no such feature in memory repertoires.

Trimming cost V 1 base and J 5 bases, with 20 bases left between them. In germline, CDR1 is DFQATT, CDR2 SNEGSKA (reference sequence). CDR3 length: 16 amino acids. TCRdb passed the 5' RACE reads through MiXCR, listing each CDR3 protein once. The data show approximately 1.8 million distinct CDR3 sequences, about 30% seen once. A note on this clonotype: Its antigen is unknown.

The material sequenced was cord blood. The TCR sequence derives from a newborn girl in good health. J is TRBJ2-5 and V is TRBV20-1; D ambiguous. The CDR3 nucleotides are TGCAGTGCTAGAGTCCCGGTGGTAGCTTTTCGGGAGACCCAGTACTTC. It encodes CSARVPVVAFRETQYF.